A selection of T cell receptor beta chains follows, all from one sample in a study of blood T cells in healthy people across ages. One entry per CDR3 protein results from TCRdb running MiXCR on the 5' RACE reads. The sample comprises approximately 830,000 distinct CDR3 sequences, around 62% of which are singletons, and about 30% rests with the top ten. Sample: blood. The source is a man younger than 40 in good health. The CDR3 runs from the conserved cysteine through the conserved F or W. A D gene is named only where the DNA matches it firmly. Some rows have no size entry. The others give once, few or many, or a class for an expanded clone.

v_call	d_call	j_call	clone_size	cdr3_aa	cdr3_nt
TRBV2	NA	TRBJ2-3	few	CASKTDSSTDTQYF	TGTGCCAGCAAGACGGACAGTAGCACAGATACGCAGTATTTT
TRBV6-2/TRBV6-3	NA	TRBJ1-5	NA	CASSYHDNSNQPQHF	TGTGCCAGCAGTTATCACGACAATAGCAATCAGCCCCAGCATTTT
TRBV15	NA	TRBJ2-1	NA	CATSRIRRGSYNEQFF	TGTGCCACCAGCAGGATCCGCCGGGGGAGCTACAATGAGCAGTTCTTC
TRBV6-1	NA	TRBJ2-6	few	CASTGQNSGANVLTF	TGTGCCAGCACAGGACAGAACTCTGGGGCCAACGTCCTGACTTTC
TRBV7-8	NA	TRBJ2-5	NA	CASGLRSGVQETQYF	TGTGCCAGCGGCTTAAGGTCAGGGGTTCAAGAGACCCAGTACTTC
TRBV7-9	NA	TRBJ2-5	NA	CASSDQGYQETQYF	TGTGCCAGCAGCGATCAGGGGTACCAAGAGACCCAGTACTTC
TRBV5-1	TRBD2	TRBJ2-3	NA	CASSLRTSGRLVGDTQYF	TGCGCCAGCAGCCTGCGGACTAGCGGGAGACTAGTGGGGGATACGCAGTATTTT
TRBV11-3	NA	TRBJ2-5	NA	CASSPGTDQGLWETQYF	TGTGCCAGCAGCCCAGGGACGGACCAGGGTTTATGGGAGACCCAGTACTTC
TRBV7-8	NA	TRBJ2-6	few	CASSSGANGANVLTF	TGTGCCAGCAGCTCGGGCGCTAATGGGGCCAACGTCCTGACTTTC
TRBV9	NA	TRBJ1-5	NA	CASSVADSNQPQHF	TGTGCCAGCAGCGTAGCTGATAGCAATCAGCCCCAGCATTTT
TRBV20-1	NA	TRBJ2-1	NA	CSSTTQGNEQFF	TGCAGTTCCACGACCCAAGGGAATGAGCAGTTCTTC
TRBV16	TRBD1	TRBJ2-7	NA	CASSQSARQGAKWYEQYF	TGTGCCAGCAGCCAATCAGCGAGACAGGGGGCGAAATGGTACGAGCAGTACTTC
TRBV7-2	NA	TRBJ1-1	NA	CASSLGAMGTEAFF	TGTGCCAGCAGCTTAGGGGCGATGGGCACTGAAGCTTTCTTT
TRBV12-3/TRBV12-4	TRBD2	TRBJ2-1	NA	CASSLGIAGYNEQFF	TGTGCCAGCAGTTTAGGAATAGCGGGGTACAATGAGCAGTTCTTC
TRBV9	TRBD2	TRBJ2-5	NA	CASSVGLAGTQTQYF	TGTGCCAGCAGCGTAGGACTAGCGGGGACTCAGACCCAGTACTTC
TRBV7-3	TRBD2	TRBJ2-7	few	CASSYASGGTYEQYF	TGTGCCAGCAGCTATGCTAGCGGGGGGACCTACGAGCAGTACTTC
TRBV7-3	TRBD2	TRBJ2-7	NA	CASSLTPSGGSAYEQYF	TGTGCCAGCAGCTTAACGCCCAGCGGGGGGTCTGCCTACGAGCAGTACTTC
TRBV4-3	TRBD1	TRBJ1-4	NA	CASSHSRQGFFNEKLFF	TGCGCCAGTAGCCATTCGAGACAGGGGTTCTTTAATGAAAAACTGTTTTTT
TRBV10-3	TRBD1	TRBJ1-1	once	CAISDPDRGRGEAFF	TGTGCCATCAGTGACCCGGACAGGGGAAGGGGTGAAGCTTTCTTT
TRBV7-9	NA	TRBJ2-3	NA	CASSSARTDTQYF	TGTGCCAGCAGCTCCGCCCGCACAGATACGCAGTATTTT
TRBV4-2	NA	TRBJ1-2	once	CASSPGPQGSSSNYGYTF	TGTGCCAGCAGCCCAGGGCCCCAGGGTTCCTCATCTAACTATGGCTACACCTTC
TRBV6-5	NA	TRBJ2-7	NA	CASRWIGPSYEQYF	TGTGCCAGCAGATGGATAGGGCCCTCCTACGAGCAGTACTTC
TRBV20-1	TRBD1	TRBJ2-1	NA	CSARDRGRDEQFF	TGCAGTGCTAGGGACAGGGGTAGGGATGAGCAGTTCTTC
TRBV5-1	TRBD2	TRBJ2-1	NA	CASSLDSGDYNEQFF	TGCGCCAGCAGCTTGGATAGCGGGGACTACAATGAGCAGTTCTTC
TRBV2	TRBD1	TRBJ2-5	NA	CASSSPRDRFLETQYF	TGTGCCAGCAGTTCCCCCCGGGACAGGTTTTTGGAGACCCAGTACTTC
TRBV4-2	NA	TRBJ2-2	NA	CASSLSGENTGELFF	TGTGCCAGCAGCCTTTCGGGGGAGAACACCGGGGAGCTGTTTTTT
TRBV5-5	NA	TRBJ2-3	few	CASSLSVGDTQYF	TGTGCCAGCAGCTTATCAGTCGGGGATACGCAGTATTTT
TRBV12-3/TRBV12-4	NA	TRBJ2-7	NA	CASSLDRVWSYEQYF	TGTGCCAGCAGTTTAGACAGGGTTTGGTCCTACGAGCAGTACTTC
TRBV28	TRBD1	TRBJ1-2	NA	CASSLQGGSYGYTF	TGTGCCAGCAGTTTGCAGGGGGGTAGCTATGGCTACACCTTC
TRBV5-1	NA	TRBJ2-5	NA	CASSLNPTGQETQYF	TGCGCCAGCAGCTTGAATCCGACAGGACAAGAGACCCAGTACTTC
TRBV20-1	TRBD2	TRBJ2-7	once	CSARVPAGTYSYEQYF	TGCAGTGCTAGAGTGCCAGCGGGGACCTACTCCTACGAGCAGTACTTC
TRBV12-3/TRBV12-4	NA	TRBJ2-7	few	CASSLGQPSYEQYF	TGTGCCAGCAGTTTAGGGCAGCCATCCTACGAGCAGTACTTC
TRBV5-4	NA	TRBJ2-6	NA	CASSLAAISGANVLPF	TGTGCCAGCAGCTTAGCAGCGATCTCTGGGGCCAACGTCCTGCCTTTC
TRBV6-6	TRBD1	TRBJ2-1	NA	CASSGRDRYNEQFF	TGTGCCAGCAGTGGCCGGGACAGGTACAATGAGCAGTTCTTC
TRBV27	NA	TRBJ2-5	NA	CASSLSTPGETQYF	TGTGCCAGCAGTTTATCGACCCCGGGAGAGACCCAGTACTTC
TRBV29-1	NA	TRBJ2-5	NA	CSVRGQGGGETQYF	TGCAGCGTTCGAGGACAGGGCGGGGGGGAGACCCAGTACTTC
TRBV30	TRBD1	TRBJ2-1	NA	CAWSVPPGTGVNEQFF	TGTGCCTGGAGTGTACCACCCGGGACAGGGGTTAATGAGCAGTTCTTC
TRBV15	TRBD1	TRBJ2-5	NA	CATSRDGTGVRTQYF	TGTGCCACCAGCAGAGATGGGACAGGGGTACGGACCCAGTACTTC
TRBV6-6	NA	TRBJ2-7	few	CASSPGSPDEQYF	TGTGCCAGCAGCCCAGGAAGTCCAGACGAGCAGTACTTC
TRBV20-1	NA	TRBJ1-6	NA	CSARDDGVQSPLHF	TGCAGTGCTAGAGATGATGGGGTGCAATCACCCCTCCACTTT
TRBV24-1	TRBD1	TRBJ2-6	NA	CATSDFVKTGAAGANVLTF	TGTGCCACCAGTGATTTTGTCAAAACAGGGGCTGCCGGGGCCAACGTCCTGACTTTC
TRBV6-6	NA	TRBJ1-1	NA	CASSGRTAESFEAFF	TGTGCCAGCAGCGGACGGACAGCCGAAAGTTTTGAAGCTTTCTTT
TRBV7-9	TRBD1	TRBJ2-5	few	CASSWGTGSETQYF	TGTGCCAGCAGCTGGGGGACAGGGAGCGAGACCCAGTACTTC
TRBV4-3	NA	TRBJ2-7	NA	CASSQDRTTRGGEQYF	TGCGCCAGCAGCCAAGATAGGACAACCAGGGGGGGAGAGCAGTACTTC
TRBV18	TRBD1	TRBJ2-7	once	CVSSLRDRIYEQYF	TGTGTCAGCTCCCTCCGGGACAGGATTTACGAGCAGTACTTC
TRBV12-3/TRBV12-4	TRBD1	TRBJ1-5	NA	CASRLGTDNQPQHF	TGTGCCAGCAGGCTAGGGACAGACAATCAGCCCCAGCATTTT